These T cell receptor beta chains were read from a single sample in a study of T cell responses to AZD1222 COVID-19 vaccine. Clones were sequenced by immunoSEQ multiplex PCR, and TCRdb holds only the in-frame ones, with some missing. Of 160,000 or so clones listed, 85% to 90% are singletons. The material was peripheral blood, obtained on day 0 of AZD1222 vaccination. Receptors originate from an adult in good health. Both conserved end residues are part of each CDR3. Fields, in order: V gene, CDR3 protein.

v_gene: TRBV12-5; CDR3aa: CASGKSETQYF
v_gene: TRBV4-2; CDR3aa: CASSQDDRGSTGELFF
v_gene: TRBV4-1; CDR3aa: CASSQSLGGTYNEQFF
v_gene: TRBV5-1; CDR3aa: CASRLGTEAFF
v_gene: TRBV7-3; CDR3aa: CASSLQGADTQYF
v_gene: TRBV5-6; CDR3aa: CASSLEGRENTEAFF
v_gene: TRBV25-1; CDR3aa: CASSDYRDRGYYEQYF
v_gene: TRBV4-3; CDR3aa: CASSQPGLRGTGELFF
v_gene: TRBV5-6; CDR3aa: CASRAGTAYNEQFF
v_gene: TRBV5-1; CDR3aa: CASRAGTYQETQYF
v_gene: TRBV28; CDR3aa: CASSLRVGLAEAFF
v_gene: TRBV6-4; CDR3aa: CASSAQGGGHQPQHF
v_gene: TRBV5-1; CDR3aa: CASSPRWGTGDTEAFF
v_gene: TRBV30; CDR3aa: CAWSARDRGGYTF
v_gene: TRBV10-3; CDR3aa: CAISEVENQPQHF
v_gene: TRBV28; CDR3aa: CASSFSQGGTEKLFF